This T cell receptor beta chain was retrieved from a study of siplizumab effects on memory and regulatory T cells. Sequencing used immunoSEQ multiplex PCR; TCRdb keeps in-frame clones, though not all of them. Of fewer than 85,000 clones in the sample, around 93% were seen once. V shed 7 bases and J 1 base; nucleotides not matched to a gene: 11. The CDR3 has 16 amino acids. Germline CDR1 SEHNR, CDR2 FQNEAQ (reference sequence). The sequenced sample consisted of CD8+ T cells sorted from blood. This clonotype originated in a human donor in good health. The rearrangement uses TRBV7-9 and TRBJ2-7, with 9 bases matching TRBD2. CDR3 coding DNA: TGTGCCAGCACCCAGGCGGTTAGCGGGAGTTCCTACGAGCAGTACTTC. It codes for CASTQAVSGSSYEQYF.